This T cell receptor (beta chain) was identified in a study of control samples from healthy donors and cancer patients. This clone was recorded only once. The assay was immunoSEQ multiplex PCR, and TCRdb's table has in-frame clones only and misses some. Of roughly 100,000 clones in the sample, about 91% were seen once. From germline, CDR1 is SGHVS and CDR2 FQNEAQ. The CDR3 runs to 13 residues. V was trimmed by 5 bases and J by 6 bases, leaving 11 bases between them. The TCR sequence derives from a woman younger than 35 in good health. This chain joins TRBV7-8 and TRBJ2-1; D ambiguous. The sequenced sample was blood. CDR3 in DNA: TGTGCCAGCAGCCCGCGTCTTGGCAATGAGCAGTTCTTC. Translation gives CASSPRLGNEQFF.